In this sample, the clone carrying this TCR beta chain turned up many times. The antigen remains unidentified. This sample was included in a study of neurological immune-mediated disorders. Findings of the study overall: HTLV-1-associated myelopathy displayed the greatest TCR clonal expansion, and multiple sclerosis exhibited the smallest, lower than that of healthy controls.

The ends were cut back, 5 bases at V and 5 bases at J, with 15 bases in the middle. The CDR3 is made up of 14 amino acids. In germline, CDR1 is SGHTA, CDR2 FQGNSA. TCRdb processed the 5' RACE reads anew with MiXCR; each CDR3 protein has one entry. The sample includes under 85,000 distinct CDR3 sequences, roughly 5% of them seen just once. V is TRBV7-2 and J is TRBJ2-5, with D perhaps TRBD2 (7 bases). What was sequenced was PBMCs. This sequence was found in a human donor with multiple sclerosis. The donor label of this sample is uncertain. The CDR3 protein is CASSPGGPVETQYF. CDR3 in DNA: TGTGCCAGCAGCCCCGGGGGGCCGGTGGAGACCCAGTACTTC.